Listed below are T cell receptor beta chains from one sample, sequenced in a study of early T cells in non-severe SARS-CoV-2 infection. One entry per CDR3 protein results from TCRdb running MiXCR on the 5' RACE reads. The sample lists around 63,000 distinct CDR3 sequences; 5.5% to 7% were seen once. Sequenced here: whole blood, sampled at baseline. Receptors were obtained from an adult who was a healthcare worker with PCR-confirmed SARS-CoV-2 infection or an uninfected control (not recorded which). The CDR3 runs from the conserved cysteine through the conserved F or W. Each record gives: CDR3 protein, CDR3 DNA, J gene, V gene, D gene, clone size. The D gene is left open where the match is weak. Some rows have no size entry. The others give once, few or many, or a class for an expanded clone.

CASRTGGGAYNEQFF | TGTGCCAGCAGAACAGGGGGAGGGGCCTACAATGAGCAGTTCTTC | TRBJ2-1 | TRBV2 | . | many
CATSDLNRALSGANVLTF | TGTGCCACCAGTGATTTGAACAGGGCCCTCTCTGGGGCCAACGTCCTGACTTTC | TRBJ2-6 | TRBV24-1 | . | many
CASSLGPNQPQHF | TGTGCCAGCAGTTTGGGACCGAATCAGCCCCAGCATTTT | TRBJ1-5 | TRBV5-5 | . | many
CASSYSGSLFYGYTF | TGTGCCAGCAGTTACAGTGGCAGCCTATTCTATGGCTACACCTTC | TRBJ1-2 | TRBV6-5 | . | .
CASSRTGTSNVRSYNEQFF | TGTGCCAGCAGTCGAACCGGGACTAGCAATGTTCGGTCCTACAATGAGCAGTTCTTC | TRBJ2-1 | TRBV7-2 | TRBD2 | many
CSARDLLSNEQFF | TGCAGTGCTAGAGACCTACTTAGCAATGAGCAGTTCTTC | TRBJ2-1 | TRBV20-1 | . | .
CASSFSGTDDYGYTF | TGTGCCAGCAGTTTTTCCGGGACAGATGACTATGGCTACACCTTC | TRBJ1-2 | TRBV28 | TRBD1 | many
CASSDPLFGEAFF | TGTGCCAGCAGCGACCCCTTGTTCGGTGAAGCTTTCTTT | TRBJ1-1 | TRBV27 | . | many
CSARDPSRGGSNEQFF | TGCAGTGCTAGAGATCCGAGTCGAGGCGGGAGTAATGAGCAGTTCTTC | TRBJ2-1 | TRBV20-1 | TRBD2 | few
CASSLEGHNEQFF | TGTGCCAGCAGCTTAGAGGGTCACAATGAGCAGTTCTTC | TRBJ2-1 | TRBV7-9 | . | many
CASRGQGTDTQYF | TGTGCCAGCAGGGGACAGGGCACAGATACGCAGTATTTT | TRBJ2-3 | TRBV6-5 | TRBD1 | many
CASSLSHQYNSPLHF | TGTGCCAGCAGCTTATCCCACCAGTATAATTCACCCCTCCACTTT | TRBJ1-6 | TRBV5-5 | . | .
CASSPGTPWNEQFF | TGTGCCAGCAGCCCTGGGACTCCCTGGAATGAGCAGTTCTTC | TRBJ2-1 | TRBV7-9 | . | many
CASRRGGGSDEQFF | TGTGCCAGCAGGCGCGGGGGAGGGAGCGATGAGCAGTTCTTC | TRBJ2-1 | TRBV7-9 | TRBD2 | .
CASSLYRSRLAPHNEQFF | TGTGCCAGCAGTTTATATAGGTCACGGCTAGCTCCCCACAATGAGCAGTTCTTC | TRBJ2-1 | TRBV28 | . | many
CASSFNRNDVGNQPQHF | TGTGCCAGCAGTTTTAACAGGAACGATGTTGGGAATCAGCCCCAGCATTTT | TRBJ1-5 | TRBV12-3/TRBV12-4 | . | many
CASSYSQAGSSYEQYF | TGTGCCAGCAGTTACTCGCAGGCAGGAAGCTCCTACGAGCAGTACTTC | TRBJ2-7 | TRBV6-5 | . | .
CASSQDSANPGLYEQYF | TGCGCCAGCAGCCAAGATTCGGCGAATCCGGGGCTCTACGAGCAGTACTTC | TRBJ2-7 | TRBV4-1 | . | few
CASSPGVAYEQYF | TGTGCCAGCAGCCCCGGGGTAGCCTACGAGCAGTACTTC | TRBJ2-7 | TRBV3-1 | . | many
CSARAAGLADYEQYF | TGCAGTGCTAGAGCTGCGGGACTAGCGGACTACGAGCAGTACTTC | TRBJ2-7 | TRBV20-1 | TRBD2 | many
CASSRDSRYGFTF | TGTGCCAGCAGCCGGGACAGCCGGTATGGCTTCACCTTC | TRBJ1-2 | TRBV27 | TRBD1 | .
CASSLYLAPQETQYF | TGTGCCAGCAGTTTATACCTCGCCCCCCAAGAGACCCAGTACTTC | TRBJ2-5 | TRBV12-3/TRBV12-4 | . | .
CSARGTYNTGELFF | TGCAGTGCTAGGGGGACTTACAACACCGGGGAGCTGTTTTTT | TRBJ2-2 | TRBV20-1 | . | .
CSALQAGGDEQYF | TGCAGTGCTCTTCAGGCGGGAGGGGACGAGCAGTACTTC | TRBJ2-7 | TRBV20-1 | TRBD2 | many
CASSKTGLFTDTQYF | TGTGCCAGCAGTAAGACGGGGCTATTCACAGATACGCAGTATTTT | TRBJ2-3 | TRBV27 | . | .
CAINEGRGHTEAFF | TGTGCCATCAATGAGGGCAGGGGTCACACTGAAGCTTTCTTT | TRBJ1-1 | TRBV10-3 | . | .
CATSRVRMNTEAFF | TGTGCCACCAGCAGAGTCCGCATGAACACTGAAGCTTTCTTT | TRBJ1-1 | TRBV15 | . | .
CASSMPEGNTGELFF | TGTGCCAGTAGTATGCCAGAGGGGAACACCGGGGAGCTGTTTTTT | TRBJ2-2 | TRBV19 | . | many
CASSLQGVSTDTQYF | TGTGCCAGCAGCTTACAGGGGGTTAGCACAGATACGCAGTATTTT | TRBJ2-3 | TRBV7-9 | TRBD1 | many
CASSGTSGVSYEQYF | TGTGCCAGCAGTGGGACTAGCGGGGTTTCCTACGAGCAGTACTTC | TRBJ2-7 | TRBV2 | TRBD2 | many
CASSGAGLLPGAYGYTF | TGTGCCAGCAGTGGGGCGGGACTCCTCCCCGGCGCCTATGGCTACACCTTC | TRBJ1-2 | TRBV28 | . | few
CASSLSIRVRETQYF | TGTGCCAGCAGTTTATCGATCCGGGTCAGAGAGACCCAGTACTTC | TRBJ2-5 | TRBV27 | . | many
CASREQYF | TGCGCCAGCAGAGAGCAGTACTTC | TRBJ2-7 | TRBV5-1 | . | few
CASSLRGGMAKNIQYF | TGTGCCAGCAGCCTCAGGGGCGGCATGGCCAAAAACATTCAGTACTTC | TRBJ2-4 | TRBV12-3/TRBV12-4 | . | .
CSARDGTVNTEAFF | TGCAGTGCTAGAGATGGGACGGTGAACACTGAAGCTTTCTTT | TRBJ1-1 | TRBV20-1 | . | many
CASSLGPSEAFF | TGTGCCAGCAGCCTAGGACCGTCAGAAGCTTTCTTT | TRBJ1-1 | TRBV7-9 | . | many
CASSERWLAGANEQYF | TGTGCCAGCAGTGAAAGGTGGCTAGCGGGAGCTAACGAGCAGTACTTC | TRBJ2-7 | TRBV2 | TRBD2 | few
CASSQGTGVQPQHF | TGTGCCAGCAGTCAGGGGACAGGGGTTCAGCCCCAGCATTTT | TRBJ1-5 | TRBV27 | TRBD1 | few
CASSLYGQGYTEAFF | TGTGCCAGCAGTTTATACGGGCAAGGGTACACTGAAGCTTTCTTT | TRBJ1-1 | TRBV28 | . | many
CASSETGGTEQFF | TGTGCCAGCAGTGAAACGGGGGGCACTGAGCAGTTCTTC | TRBJ2-1 | TRBV6-1 | . | many
CASSQESTEGAYNEQFF | TGTGCCAGCAGCCAGGAATCGACAGAGGGCGCTTACAATGAGCAGTTCTTC | TRBJ2-1 | TRBV4-2 | . | .
CASSLEGVNYGYTF | TGCGCCAGCAGCTTGGAGGGGGTTAACTATGGCTACACCTTC | TRBJ1-2 | TRBV5-1 | . | many
CATSDPTGTGANVLTF | TGTGCCACCAGTGACCCGACAGGGACTGGGGCCAACGTCCTGACTTTC | TRBJ2-6 | TRBV24-1 | TRBD1 | many
CASSPSINSNYGYTF | TGTGCCAGTAGTCCCTCCATCAATTCTAACTATGGCTACACCTTC | TRBJ1-2 | TRBV19 | . | many
CASSIRDRSHEQYF | TGTGCCAGTAGTATACGGGACAGGTCCCACGAGCAGTACTTC | TRBJ2-7 | TRBV19 | TRBD1 | many
CASPPGGSGMVFDEQYF | TGTGCCAGCCCCCCTGGCGGTAGCGGGATGGTCTTCGACGAGCAGTACTTC | TRBJ2-7 | TRBV28 | TRBD2 | .
CASVNFLDQPQHF | TGTGCCAGTGTTAATTTTTTGGATCAGCCCCAGCATTTT | TRBJ1-5 | TRBV28 | . | .
CASSRTGGNQPQHF | TGTGCCAGCAGTCGGACAGGGGGCAATCAGCCCCAGCATTTT | TRBJ1-5 | TRBV6-1 | TRBD1 | many
CSAAKTGVGEQYF | TGCAGTGCCGCAAAAACAGGGGTTGGCGAGCAGTACTTC | TRBJ2-7 | TRBV20-1 | TRBD1 | many